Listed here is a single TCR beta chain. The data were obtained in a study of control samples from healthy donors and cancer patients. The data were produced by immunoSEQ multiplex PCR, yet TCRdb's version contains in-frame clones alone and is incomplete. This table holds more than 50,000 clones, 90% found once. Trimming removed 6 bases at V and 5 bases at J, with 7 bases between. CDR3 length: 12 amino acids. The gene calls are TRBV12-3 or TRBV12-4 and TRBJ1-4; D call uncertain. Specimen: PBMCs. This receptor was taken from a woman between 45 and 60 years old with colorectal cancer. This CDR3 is CASRGPNEKLFF. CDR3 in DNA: TGTGCCAGCAGGGGCCCGAATGAAAAACTGTTTTTT.